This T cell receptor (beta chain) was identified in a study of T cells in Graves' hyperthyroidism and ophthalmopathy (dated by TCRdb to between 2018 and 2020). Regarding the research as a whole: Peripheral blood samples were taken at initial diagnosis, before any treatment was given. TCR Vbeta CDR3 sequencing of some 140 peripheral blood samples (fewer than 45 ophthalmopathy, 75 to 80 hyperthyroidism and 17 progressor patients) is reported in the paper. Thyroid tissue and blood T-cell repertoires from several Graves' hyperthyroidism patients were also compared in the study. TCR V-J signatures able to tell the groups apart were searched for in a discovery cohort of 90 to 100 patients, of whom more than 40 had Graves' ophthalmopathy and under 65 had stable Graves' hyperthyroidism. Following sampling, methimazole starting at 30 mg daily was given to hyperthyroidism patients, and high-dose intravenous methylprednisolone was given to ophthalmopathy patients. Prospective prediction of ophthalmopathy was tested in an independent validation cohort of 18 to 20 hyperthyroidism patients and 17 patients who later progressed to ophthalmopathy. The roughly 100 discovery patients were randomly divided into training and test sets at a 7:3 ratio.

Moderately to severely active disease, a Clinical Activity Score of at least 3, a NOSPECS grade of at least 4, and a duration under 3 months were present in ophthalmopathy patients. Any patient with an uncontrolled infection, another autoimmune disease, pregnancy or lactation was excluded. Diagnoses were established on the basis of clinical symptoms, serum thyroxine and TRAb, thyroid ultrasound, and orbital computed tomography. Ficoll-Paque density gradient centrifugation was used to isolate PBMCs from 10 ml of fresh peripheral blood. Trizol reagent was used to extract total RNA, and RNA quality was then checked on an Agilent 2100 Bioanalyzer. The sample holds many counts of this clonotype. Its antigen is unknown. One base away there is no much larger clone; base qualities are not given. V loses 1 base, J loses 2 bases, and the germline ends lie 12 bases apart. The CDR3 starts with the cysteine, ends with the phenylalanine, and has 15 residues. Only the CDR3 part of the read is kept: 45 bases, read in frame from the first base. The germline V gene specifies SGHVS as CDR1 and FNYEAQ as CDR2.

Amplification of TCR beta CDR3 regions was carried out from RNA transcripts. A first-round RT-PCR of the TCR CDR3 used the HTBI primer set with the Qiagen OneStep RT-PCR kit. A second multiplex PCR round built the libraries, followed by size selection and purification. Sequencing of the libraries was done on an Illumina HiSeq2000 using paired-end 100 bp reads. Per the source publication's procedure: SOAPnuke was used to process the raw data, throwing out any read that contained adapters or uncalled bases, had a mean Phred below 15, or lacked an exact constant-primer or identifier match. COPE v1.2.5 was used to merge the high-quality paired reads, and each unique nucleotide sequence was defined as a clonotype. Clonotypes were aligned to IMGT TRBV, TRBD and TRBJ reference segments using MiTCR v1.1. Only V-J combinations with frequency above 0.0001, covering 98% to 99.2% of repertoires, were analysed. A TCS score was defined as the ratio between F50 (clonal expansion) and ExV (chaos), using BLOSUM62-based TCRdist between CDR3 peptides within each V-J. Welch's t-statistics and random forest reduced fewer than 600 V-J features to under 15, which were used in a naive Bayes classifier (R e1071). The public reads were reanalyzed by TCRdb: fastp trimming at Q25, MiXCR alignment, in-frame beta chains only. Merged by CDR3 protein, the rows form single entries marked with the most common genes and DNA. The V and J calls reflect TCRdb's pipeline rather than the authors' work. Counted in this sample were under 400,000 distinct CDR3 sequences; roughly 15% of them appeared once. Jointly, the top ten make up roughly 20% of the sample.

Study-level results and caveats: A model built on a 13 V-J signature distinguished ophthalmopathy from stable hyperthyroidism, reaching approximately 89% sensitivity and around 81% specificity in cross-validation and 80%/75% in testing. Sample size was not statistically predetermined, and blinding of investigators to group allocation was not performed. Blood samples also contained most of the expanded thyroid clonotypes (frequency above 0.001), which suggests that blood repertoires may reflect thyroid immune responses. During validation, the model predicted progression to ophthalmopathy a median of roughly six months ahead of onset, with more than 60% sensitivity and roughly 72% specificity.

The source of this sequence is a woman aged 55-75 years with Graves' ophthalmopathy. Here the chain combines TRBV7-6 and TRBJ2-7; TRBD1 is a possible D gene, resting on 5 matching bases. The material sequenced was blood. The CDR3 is CASSLDPKGTYEQYF. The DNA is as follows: TGTGCCAGCAGCTTAGACCCGAAGGGGACCTACGAGCAGTACTTC.